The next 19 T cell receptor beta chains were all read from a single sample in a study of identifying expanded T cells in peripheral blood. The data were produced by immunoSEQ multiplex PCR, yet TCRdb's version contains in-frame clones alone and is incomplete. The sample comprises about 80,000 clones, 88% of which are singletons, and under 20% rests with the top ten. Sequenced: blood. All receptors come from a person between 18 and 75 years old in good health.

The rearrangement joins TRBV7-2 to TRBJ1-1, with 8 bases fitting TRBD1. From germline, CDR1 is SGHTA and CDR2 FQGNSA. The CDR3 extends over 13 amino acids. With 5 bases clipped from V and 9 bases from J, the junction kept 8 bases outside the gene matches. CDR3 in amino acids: CASSGQGVSQAFF. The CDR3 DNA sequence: TGTGCCAGCAGCGGACAGGGAGTGTCTCAAGCTTTCTTT. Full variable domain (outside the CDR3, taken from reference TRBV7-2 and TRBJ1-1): GAGVSQSPSNKVTEKGKDVELRCDPISGHTALYWYRQSLGQGLEFLIYFQGNSAPDKSGLPSDRFSAERTGGSVSTLTIQRTQQEDSAVYLCASSGQGVSQAFFGQGTRLTVV.

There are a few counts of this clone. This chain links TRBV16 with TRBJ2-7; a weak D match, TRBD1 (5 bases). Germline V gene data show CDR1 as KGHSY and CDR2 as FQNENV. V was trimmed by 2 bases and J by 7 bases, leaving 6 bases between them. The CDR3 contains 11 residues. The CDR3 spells CASSQGAEQYF. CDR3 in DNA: TGTGCCAGCAGCCAAGGGGCGGAGCAGTACTTC.

The CDR3 here is CASSYSTGNFYGYTF. For the CDR3, the DNA is TGTGCCAGCAGTTACTCGACAGGGAACTTCTATGGCTACACCTTC. This sequence joins TRBV6-5 and TRBJ1-2; the match to TRBD1 covers 7 bases. In germline, CDR1 is MNHEY, CDR2 SVGAGI. CDR3 size: 15 residues. V dropped 0 bases and J dropped 4; count of bases not matched to a gene: 5.

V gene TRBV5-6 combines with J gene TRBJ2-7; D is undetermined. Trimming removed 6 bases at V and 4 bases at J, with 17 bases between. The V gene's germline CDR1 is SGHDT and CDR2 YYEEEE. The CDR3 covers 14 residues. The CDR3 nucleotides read TGTGCCAGCAATTTCATTGGACGAGATTACGAGCAGTACTTC. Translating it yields CASNFIGRDYEQYF.

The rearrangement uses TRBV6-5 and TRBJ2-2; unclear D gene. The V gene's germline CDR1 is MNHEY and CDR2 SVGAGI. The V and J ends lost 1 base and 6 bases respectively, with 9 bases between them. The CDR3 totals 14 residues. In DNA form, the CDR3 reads TGTGCCAGCAGTTACTGGCGCCCGCCCGGGGAGCTGTTTTTT. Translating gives CASSYWRPPGELFF.

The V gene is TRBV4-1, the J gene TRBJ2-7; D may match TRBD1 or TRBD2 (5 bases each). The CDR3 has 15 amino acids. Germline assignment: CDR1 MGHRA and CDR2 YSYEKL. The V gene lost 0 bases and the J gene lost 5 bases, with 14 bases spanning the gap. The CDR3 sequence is CASSQDPGTKHEQYF. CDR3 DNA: TGCGCCAGCAGCCAAGATCCAGGGACCAAACACGAGCAGTACTTC.

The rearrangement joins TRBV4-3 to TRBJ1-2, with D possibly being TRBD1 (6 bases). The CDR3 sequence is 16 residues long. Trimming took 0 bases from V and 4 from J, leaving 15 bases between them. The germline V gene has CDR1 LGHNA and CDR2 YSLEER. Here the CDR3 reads CASSQDRVRGAYGYTF. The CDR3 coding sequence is TGCGCCAGCAGCCAAGATAGGGTCAGGGGCGCCTATGGCTACACCTTC.

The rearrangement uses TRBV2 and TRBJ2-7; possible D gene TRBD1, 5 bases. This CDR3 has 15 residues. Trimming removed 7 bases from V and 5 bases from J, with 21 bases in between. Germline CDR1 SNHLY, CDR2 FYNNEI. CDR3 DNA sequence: TGTGCCAGCACCGATCCGGCAGGGTTTCCCCACGAGCAGTACTTC. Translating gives CASTDPAGFPHEQYF.

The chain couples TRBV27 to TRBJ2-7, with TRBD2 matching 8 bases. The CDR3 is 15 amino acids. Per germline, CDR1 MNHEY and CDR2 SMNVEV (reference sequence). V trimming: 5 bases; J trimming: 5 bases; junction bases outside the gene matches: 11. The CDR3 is CASSIPGGAFHEQYF. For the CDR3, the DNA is TGTGCCAGCAGTATCCCCGGGGGGGCCTTCCACGAGCAGTACTTC.

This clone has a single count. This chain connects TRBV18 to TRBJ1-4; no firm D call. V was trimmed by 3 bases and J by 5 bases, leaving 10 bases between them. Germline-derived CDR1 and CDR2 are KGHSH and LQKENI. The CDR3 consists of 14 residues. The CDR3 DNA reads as TGTGCCAGCTCACCGGCAGAAAGGAATGAAAAACTGTTTTTT. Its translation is CASSPAERNEKLFF.

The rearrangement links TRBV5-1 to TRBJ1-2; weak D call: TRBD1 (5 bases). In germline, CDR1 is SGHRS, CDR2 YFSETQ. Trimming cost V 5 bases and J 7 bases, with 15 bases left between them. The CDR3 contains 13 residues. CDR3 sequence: CASSASPGPGYTF. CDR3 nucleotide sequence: TGCGCCAGCAGTGCCTCACCGGGGCCTGGCTACACCTTC.

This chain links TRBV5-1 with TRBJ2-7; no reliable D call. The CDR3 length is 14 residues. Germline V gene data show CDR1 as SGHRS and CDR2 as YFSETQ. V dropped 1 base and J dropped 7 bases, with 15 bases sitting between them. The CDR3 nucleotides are TGCGCCAGCAGCTTGTTGGCAGGTCCCCGGGAGCAGTACTTC. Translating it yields CASSLLAGPREQYF.

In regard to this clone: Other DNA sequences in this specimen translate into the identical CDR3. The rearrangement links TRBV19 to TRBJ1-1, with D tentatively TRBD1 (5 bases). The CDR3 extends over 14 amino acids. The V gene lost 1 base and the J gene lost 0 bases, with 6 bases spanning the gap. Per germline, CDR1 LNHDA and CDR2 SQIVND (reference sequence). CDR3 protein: CASSIGQMNTEAFF. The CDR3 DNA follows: TGTGCCAGTAGTATAGGACAGATGAACACTGAAGCTTTCTTT.

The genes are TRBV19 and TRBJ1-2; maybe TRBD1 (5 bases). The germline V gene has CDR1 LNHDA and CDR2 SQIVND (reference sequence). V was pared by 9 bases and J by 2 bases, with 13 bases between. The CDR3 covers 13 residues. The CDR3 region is CASRDGLNYGYTF. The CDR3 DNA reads TGTGCCAGCAGGGACGGACTAAACTATGGCTACACCTTC.

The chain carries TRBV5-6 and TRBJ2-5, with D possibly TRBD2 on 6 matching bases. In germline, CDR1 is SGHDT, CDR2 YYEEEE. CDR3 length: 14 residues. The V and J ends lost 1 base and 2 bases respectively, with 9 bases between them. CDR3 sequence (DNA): TGTGCCAGCAGCTTGTCGGGGGTGCAAGAGACCCAGTACTTC. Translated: CASSLSGVQETQYF.

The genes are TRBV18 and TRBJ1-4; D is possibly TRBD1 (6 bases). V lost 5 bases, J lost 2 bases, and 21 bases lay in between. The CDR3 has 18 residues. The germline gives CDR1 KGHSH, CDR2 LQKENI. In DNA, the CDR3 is TGTGCCAGCTCATACTTCTCGGACAGTAGTGTTACTAATGAAAAACTGTTTTTT. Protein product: CASSYFSDSSVTNEKLFF.

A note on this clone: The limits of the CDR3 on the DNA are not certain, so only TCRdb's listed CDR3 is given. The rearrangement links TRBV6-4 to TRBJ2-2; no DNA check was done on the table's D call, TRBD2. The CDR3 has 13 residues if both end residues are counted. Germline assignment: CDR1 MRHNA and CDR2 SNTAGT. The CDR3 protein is CASSSSNTGELFF.

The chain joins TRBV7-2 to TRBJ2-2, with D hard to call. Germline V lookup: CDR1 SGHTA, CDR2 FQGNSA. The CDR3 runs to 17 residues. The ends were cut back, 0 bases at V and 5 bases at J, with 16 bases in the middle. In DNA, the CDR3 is TGTGCCAGCAGCTTAGCGAGAGGCCGAATGGAGACCGGGGAGCTGTTTTTT. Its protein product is CASSLARGRMETGELFF. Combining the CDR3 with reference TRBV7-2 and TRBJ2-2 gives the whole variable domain GAGVSQSPSNKVTEKGKDVELRCDPISGHTALYWYRQSLGQGLEFLIYFQGNSAPDKSGLPSDRFSAERTGGSVSTLTIQRTQQEDSAVYLCASSLARGRMETGELFFGEGSRLTVL.

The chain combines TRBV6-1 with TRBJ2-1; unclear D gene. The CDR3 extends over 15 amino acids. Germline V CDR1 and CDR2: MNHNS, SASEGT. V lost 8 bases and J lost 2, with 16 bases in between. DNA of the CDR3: TGTGCCAGCCGTACCGTAGGGTCGGCCTACAATGAGCAGTTCTTC. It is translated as CASRTVGSAYNEQFF.